These 13 T cell receptor beta chains were sequenced from one sample in a study of shared clonotypes between healthy human individuals. The data were produced by immunoSEQ multiplex PCR, yet TCRdb's version contains in-frame clones alone and is incomplete. This sample has around 2.1 million clones; approximately 94% occur once, and the top ten carry around 0.13%. The sample comprised naive CD4+ T cells sorted from blood. Subset indicated: CD45RA+ positively selected. The receptors were gathered from a man aged 18 to 30 in good health.

This chain connects TRBV5-1 to TRBJ1-2; tentative D call: TRBD1 (5 bases). The CDR3 spans 15 residues. Germline CDR1 SGHRS, CDR2 YFSETQ. V lost 1 base and J lost 3, with 13 bases in between. In nucleotides, the CDR3 is TGCGCCAGCAGCTTGTCAGGGACTGCCGACTATGGCTACACCTTC. Protein: CASSLSGTADYGYTF.

The rearrangement uses TRBV9 and TRBJ1-1; D is ambiguous. CDR1 and CDR2 (germline): SGDLS, YYNGEE. Trimming removed 4 bases at V and 0 bases at J, with 10 bases between. The CDR3 totals 14 residues. In DNA, the CDR3 is TGTGCCAGCAGCCCGAGCGCCCTGAACACTGAAGCTTTCTTT. Translating it yields CASSPSALNTEAFF.

The gene calls are TRBV30 and TRBJ2-7, with D perhaps given as TRBD1 or TRBD2 (5 bases each). CDR3 size: 14 residues. The germline V gene has CDR1 GTSNPN and CDR2 SVGIG (reference sequence). Trimming stripped 3 bases from V and 4 bases from J, with 16 bases between. CDR3 nucleotide sequence: TGTGCCTGGAGCAAGCCAGGGTGGAGGTACGAGCAGTACTTC. Amino acid sequence: CAWSKPGWRYEQYF.

The chain carries TRBV4-3 and TRBJ2-3; 14 positions agree with TRBD2. The CDR3 is 19 residues long. Trimming removed 2 bases from V and 7 bases from J; junction bases left unmatched: 14. The germline V gene encodes CDR1 LGHNA and CDR2 YSLEER. The CDR3 coding sequence is TGCGCCAGCAGCCAAAGAGACCTAGGGACTAGCGGGAGTAGGAATACGCAGTATTTT. Translating gives CASSQRDLGTSGSRNTQYF.

The gene calls are TRBV6-5 and TRBJ1-1, with D hard to call. Per the germline V gene, CDR1 is MNHEY and CDR2 is SVGAGI. Trimming removed 0 bases from V and 0 bases from J, with 8 bases in between. This CDR3 is 15 amino acids long. CDR3 sequence reads: CASSYSRYLNTEAFF. The DNA of the CDR3 is TGTGCCAGCAGTTACTCGCGCTATCTGAACACTGAAGCTTTCTTT.

The gene calls are TRBV2 and TRBJ2-3, with TRBD1 matching over 11 bases. The junction had 10 bases not matched to a gene; V was cut back by 7 bases and J by 1 base. The CDR3 loop spans 17 amino acids. Germline CDR1 reads SNHLY; CDR2 reads FYNNEI. The CDR3 loop reads CASTNPGQGAGTDTQYF. Written as DNA, the CDR3 is TGTGCCAGCACCAACCCCGGACAGGGGGCCGGCACAGATACGCAGTATTTT. Looking up the rest from reference TRBV2 and TRBJ2-3 gives the full variable domain: EPEVTQTPSHQVTQMGQEVILRCVPISNHLYFYWYRQILGQKVEFLVSFYNNEISEKSEIFDDQFSVERPDGSNFTLKIRSTKLEDSAMYFCASTNPGQGAGTDTQYFGPGTRLTVL.

The J gene is TRBJ2-7, the V gene TRBV18; 15 bases match TRBD2. The CDR3 is 17 amino acids. Looked up from germline, CDR1 is KGHSH and CDR2 is LQKENI. Losses at the gene ends were 3 bases for V and 7 bases for J; bases not matched to a gene: 10. CDR3 DNA sequence: TGTGCCAGCTCACCTCTCCCGGGACTAGCGGGAGGTCTTGAGCAGTACTTC. It specifies CASSPLPGLAGGLEQYF. The complete variable domain, with remaining parts taken from reference TRBV18 and TRBJ2-7, reads NAGVMQNPRHLVRRRGQEARLRCSPMKGHSHVYWYRQLPEEGLKFMVYLQKENIIDESGMPKERFSAEFPKEGPSILRIQQVVRGDSAAYFCASSPLPGLAGGLEQYFGPGTRLTVT.

The chain recombines TRBV5-1 with TRBJ1-1; perhaps TRBD1 as D (6 bases). Trimming removed 4 bases from V and 8 bases from J, with 18 bases in between. The CDR3 consists of 14 residues. CDR1 is SGHRS and CDR2 is YFSETQ in the germline V gene. In nucleotides, the CDR3 is TGCGCCAGCAGCCCCGGGACGTCGGGGGCCGAAGCTTTCTTT. Encoded protein: CASSPGTSGAEAFF. Full variable domain (remainder filled in from reference TRBV5-1 and TRBJ1-1): KAGVTQTPRYLIKTRGQQVTLSCSPISGHRSVSWYQQTPGQGLQFLFEYFSETQRNKGNFPGRFSGRQFSNSRSEMNVSTLELGDSALYLCASSPGTSGAEAFFGQGTRLTVV.

This chain links TRBV6-1 with TRBJ1-2; D gene ambiguous. Germline V gene data show CDR1 as MNHNS and CDR2 as SASEGT. The ends were cut back, 5 bases at V and 4 bases at J, with 8 bases in the middle. The CDR3 has 12 residues. CDR3 bases: TGTGCCAGCAGTCCACGAACCTATGGCTACACCTTC. Translating it yields CASSPRTYGYTF.

This clone was found once. The rearrangement uses TRBV7-8 and TRBJ1-5, with 7 bases fitting TRBD1. V lost 0 bases to trimming and J lost 16 bases; unmatched junction nucleotides: 9. Germline CDR1 reads SGHVS; CDR2 reads FQNEAQ. The CDR3 consists of 13 residues. CDR3 region: CASSLAGSGGLHF. DNA for the CDR3: TGTGCCAGCAGCTTAGCGGGGTCAGGGGGTTTACATTTT.

The chain has TRBV18 and TRBJ1-5; D is perhaps TRBD1 (6 bases). V dropped 0 bases and J dropped 6 bases, with 21 bases sitting between them. The germline gives CDR1 KGHSH, CDR2 LQKENI. This CDR3 is 18 amino acids long. This CDR3 reads CASSPPLSEDRQSQPQHF. CDR3 nucleotide sequence: TGTGCCAGCTCACCACCGCTCTCTGAAGACAGGCAGAGTCAGCCCCAGCATTTT.

The chain carries TRBV12-1 and TRBJ2-7; TRBD2 is the table's D call and was not checked against the DNA. TRBV12-1 corresponds to a pseudogene. The CDR3 runs to 14 residues. The CDR3 DNA is TGTGCCAGCAGCTTCCCGGAGGAGAACCACGAGCAGTACTTC. Amino acid sequence: CASSFPEENHEQYF.

This chain connects TRBV29-1 to TRBJ2-5; D unclear. Judging by the DNA end, TRBJ2-7 fits better; the J call may be wrong. CDR3 length equals 11 residues. Per the germline V gene, CDR1 is SQVTM and CDR2 is ANQGSEA. This CDR3 is CSVSSAYEQYF. CDR3 nucleotides: TGCAGCGTTAGCTCTGCCTACGAGCAGTACTTC.